This TCR beta chain was sequenced for a study of long-term antiretroviral therapy in people with HIV. Germline loops: CDR1 PRHDT, CDR2 FYEKMQ (reference sequence). Trimming pared 5 bases from V and 8 bases from J, leaving 12 bases between. This CDR3 has 13 residues. They ran version v3.0 of the immunoSEQ assay at survey level. Assay used: immunoSEQ multiplex PCR; TCRdb lists only in-frame clones, some missing. The sample holds roughly 40,000 clones, approximately 85% seen once. The chain links TRBV13 to TRBJ1-4, with D unclear. The sequence was collected from a woman aged 50 to 60 with HIV. The source was unsorted PBMCs, collected 3.1 years after starting antiretroviral therapy. CDR3 bases: TGTGCCAGCAGCATGGGGTTTCGGGAAAAACTGTTTTTT. Its translation is CASSMGFREKLFF.